This T cell receptor beta chain was identified in a study of beta chain features in type 1 diabetes. Study results and caveats: Across all four CD4+ subsets, people with type 1 diabetes showed modestly shorter TCRB CDR3s.

This CDR3 comprises 12 residues. Germline V gene sequence: CDR1 MNHEY, CDR2 SVGAGI. V lost 5 bases, J lost 4 bases, and 7 bases lay in between. This clone was detected once. Its cognate antigen is unknown. Every isolated RNA sample was fully reverse transcribed, so sequencing captured expressed TCRB transcripts. Data came from immunoSEQ multiplex PCR; TCRdb stores just in-frame clones and leaves some out. The table records 550,000 to 850,000 clones, around an eighth of them present only once. Sequencing was performed on naive CD4+ T cells from blood. This receptor was obtained from a man aged 18 to 29 with type 1 diabetes. The gene calls are TRBV6-5 and TRBJ2-3; D is ambiguous. CDR3 bases: TGTGCCAGCAGTGAAGCCCCAGATACGCAGTATTTT. Its protein is CASSEAPDTQYF.